Presented here are 25 T cell receptor beta chains from one specimen sequenced in a study of blood T cell repertoires in COVID-19. Here immunoSEQ multiplex PCR was the method, and the copy in TCRdb shows in-frame clones only, minus some. This table holds tens of thousands of clones, 84% found once. The sequenced sample consisted of peripheral blood. These receptors were obtained from a human donor in a cohort sampled during active COVID-19.

This chain uses TRBV2 with TRBJ2-7; 7 nucleotides align to TRBD1. The J segment lost 7 bases and the V segment lost 6 bases, leaving 12 bases of the junction unmatched. CDR3 length: 14 residues. Germline V gives CDR1 SNHLY, CDR2 FYNNEI. The CDR3: CASRPGTAPWEQYF. The CDR3 DNA follows: TGTGCCAGCAGGCCCGGGACAGCTCCTTGGGAGCAGTACTTC.

This rearrangement joins TRBV23-1 to TRBJ2-2; 11 bases agree with TRBD2. TRBV23-1 is annotated as an ORF whose role is uncertain. V was clipped by 2 bases and J by 3 bases; unmatched bases: 14. CDR3 length: 20 amino acids. CDR3 nucleotide sequence: TGCGCCAGCAGTCAACCAACTAGCGGGGGCGGCGACATAGACACCGGGGAGCTGTTTTTT. As protein: CASSQPTSGGGDIDTGELFF.

The chain uses TRBV11-3 and TRBJ1-1; D uncertain. This CDR3 region has 13 residues. The V and J ends lost 1 base and 10 bases respectively, with 13 bases between them. Germline V gene lookup returns CDR1 SGHNT and CDR2 YENEEA. CDR3 amino acids: CASSLGVSRGAFF. The CDR3 nucleotides read TGTGCCAGCAGCTTAGGCGTTAGCCGCGGAGCTTTCTTT.

This clone was counted at least ten times. The chain employs TRBV14 and TRBJ2-7; tentative D call: TRBD2 (5 bases). CDR1 is SGHDN, CDR2 FVKESK, per germline. Between the trimmed V and J ends, which lost 0 bases and 1 base, there was a span of 7 bases. This CDR3 is 14 amino acids long. The CDR3 reads CASSQDLASYEQYF. The CDR3 DNA sequence: TGTGCCAGCAGCCAAGATCTAGCTTCCTACGAGCAGTACTTC.

In DNA, the CDR3 is TGTGCCAGCAGATTCACAGGGGATGGTGGCTACACCTTC. Its protein is CASRFTGDGGYTF. This chain links TRBV6-5 with TRBJ1-2, with 7 nucleotides matching TRBD1. This CDR3 has 13 residues. Germline V gives CDR1 MNHEY, CDR2 SVGAGI. The V and J ends lost 6 bases and 7 bases, in that order; junction bases with no gene match: 8.

The V and J genes are TRBV29-1 and TRBJ1-2; D might be TRBD1 (6 bases). V was shortened by 1 base and J by 5 bases, with 20 bases between the two germline ends. The CDR3 has 16 residues. Per the germline V gene, CDR1 is SQVTM and CDR2 is ANQGSEA. DNA of the CDR3: TGCAGCGTTGAAGGGGTTATTGGGGACAAGGGGTATGGCTACACCTTC. This sequence encodes CSVEGVIGDKGYGYTF.

The V and J genes are TRBV6-1 and TRBJ2-7; TRBD1 matches 8 bases. The CDR3 is 15 amino acids. Germline V lookup: CDR1 MNHNS, CDR2 SASEGT. With V trimmed by 7 bases and J by 4 bases, 12 bases remained unmatched. Here the CDR3 DNA reads TGTGCCAGCACCTTTCGGGACAGGAAAAAGTACGAGCAGTACTTC. Its translation: CASTFRDRKKYEQYF.

The chain has TRBV28 and TRBJ2-7, with TRBD1 as a possible D gene (5 bases). The CDR3 has 14 amino acids. CDR1 and CDR2 (germline): MDHEN, SYDVKM. V was shortened by 7 bases and J by 3 bases, with 16 bases between the two germline ends. Here the CDR3 reads CASTPKGFNYEQYF. CDR3 sequence (DNA): TGTGCCAGCACCCCAAAGGGGTTTAACTACGAGCAGTACTTC.

In this sample, this clone turned up a few times. This chain links TRBV29-1 with TRBJ2-5; TRBD2 is a possible D gene (5 bases). Deletions cut 6 bases from V and 5 bases from J, with 22 bases between. This CDR3 has 15 residues. Germline V gene lookup returns CDR1 SQVTM and CDR2 ANQGSEA. CDR3 coding DNA: TGCAGCGTGCGGGTCCACCGGGAAGCGAGGGAGACCCAGTACTTC. The encoded protein is CSVRVHREARETQYF.

As to this clone: A junction end diverges from the germline sequence, so it may reflect a read error. CDR3 protein: CASSVLASGGREAQYF. In DNA, the CDR3 is TGTGCCAGCAGCGTATTAGCTAGCGGGGGGCGAGAGGCCCAGTACTTC. The chain has TRBV9 and TRBJ2-5; 11 bases are a match to TRBD2. This CDR3 comprises 16 residues. The germline gives CDR1 SGDLS, CDR2 YYNGEE. The complete variable domain, with remaining parts taken from reference TRBV9 and TRBJ2-5, reads DSGVTQTPKHLITATGQRVTLRCSPRSGDLSVYWYQQSLDQGLQFLIQYYNGEERAKGNILERFSAQQFPDLHSELNLSSLELGDSALYFCASSVLASGGREAQYFGPGTRLLVL.

In nucleotides, the CDR3 is TGTGCCAGTACCCCAGGGACAGGGTTCGCAGATACGCAGTATTTT. Translating it yields CASTPGTGFADTQYF. The V and J genes are TRBV19 and TRBJ2-3; 9 positions match TRBD1. Losses at the gene ends were 7 bases for V and 4 bases for J; bases not matched to a gene: 9. The germline V gene encodes CDR1 LNHDA and CDR2 SQIVND (reference sequence). The CDR3 loop spans 15 amino acids.

CDR3 loop: CASSTWEETQYF. The CDR3 bases are TGTGCCAGCAGCACGTGGGAGGAGACCCAGTACTTC. The V and J genes are TRBV7-2 and TRBJ2-5; perhaps TRBD2 as D (5 bases). Germline-derived CDR1 and CDR2 are SGHTA and FQGNSA. There are 12 residues in the CDR3. Deletions cut 5 bases from V and 5 bases from J, with 9 bases between.

The chain carries TRBV9 and TRBJ2-2; perhaps TRBD2 as D (6 bases). V was trimmed by 3 bases and J by 4 bases, leaving 13 bases between them. This CDR3 has 15 residues. The germline CDR1 and CDR2 sequences are SGDLS and YYNGEE. In nucleotides, the CDR3 is TGTGCCAGCAGCGGCATCGGGGGACGCACCGGGGAGCTGTTTTTT. It is translated as CASSGIGGRTGELFF.

The chain carries TRBV5-4 and TRBJ2-7; 11 bases map to TRBD1. With 1 base clipped from V and 7 bases from J, the junction kept 7 bases outside the gene matches. The CDR3 is made up of 15 amino acids. Germline V lookup: CDR1 SGHNT, CDR2 YYREEE (reference sequence). DNA of the CDR3: TGTGCCAGCAGCTTGAAAGGACAGGGGGCGAGAGAGCAGTACTTC. Translating it yields CASSLKGQGAREQYF.

The chain uses TRBV5-1 and TRBJ1-3; D not resolved. This CDR3 has 15 amino acids. Trimming cost V 5 bases and J 0 bases, with 12 bases left between them. Per the germline V gene, CDR1 is SGHRS and CDR2 is YFSETQ. CDR3 in DNA: TGCGCCAGCAGATTAAGAGCTACCTCTGGAAACACCATATATTTT. Its protein is CASRLRATSGNTIYF.

CDR3 coding DNA: TGCGCCAGCAGCCAATACGGGGATAGCCAAGAGACCCAGTACTTC. Its protein is CASSQYGDSQETQYF. J is TRBJ2-5 and V is TRBV4-1; maybe TRBD2 (5 bases). The CDR3 runs to 15 residues. V dropped 2 bases and J dropped 1 base, with 11 bases sitting between them. Germline CDR1 MGHRA, CDR2 YSYEKL.

J is TRBJ2-5 and V is TRBV5-8; TRBD1 matches 9 bases. This CDR3 has 14 residues. Germline lookup yields CDR1 SGHTS and CDR2 YDEGEE. With V trimmed by 4 bases and J by 5 bases, 6 bases remained unmatched. The CDR3 sequence is CASSRGQGTETQYF. Written as DNA, the CDR3 is TGTGCCAGCAGCCGGGGACAGGGTACCGAGACCCAGTACTTC.

V gene TRBV2 combines with J gene TRBJ2-3, with 10 bases identical to TRBD1. J lost 3 bases, V lost 3 bases, and 6 bases had no gene match. The CDR3 totals 16 residues. Germline V lookup: CDR1 SNHLY, CDR2 FYNNEI. The CDR3 loop reads CASSEEGQGTTDTQYF. As DNA, the CDR3 is TGTGCCAGCAGTGAGGAGGGACAGGGGACGACAGATACGCAGTATTTT.

This clone has just a few counts. The chain carries TRBV4-1 and TRBJ1-1, with D maybe TRBD1 (6 bases). Germline V CDR1 and CDR2: MGHRA, YSYEKL. Trimming stripped 0 bases from V and 8 bases from J, with 13 bases between. The CDR3 sequence is 14 residues long. The DNA for the CDR3 is TGCGCCAGCAGCCAAGATCCAGGGGCTTGGGAAGCTTTCTTT. Translating it yields CASSQDPGAWEAFF.

The genes are TRBV6-2 or TRBV6-3 and TRBJ2-1; 15 nucleotides align to TRBD2. The CDR3 is made up of 21 amino acids. With V trimmed by 6 bases and J by 0 bases, 15 bases remained unmatched. CDR1 and CDR2 (germline): MNHEY, SVGEGT. The CDR3 region is CASSSHYAGLAGGASYNEQFF. For the CDR3, the DNA is TGTGCCAGCAGCTCCCACTACGCGGGACTAGCGGGGGGCGCCTCCTACAATGAGCAGTTCTTC.

The rearrangement joins TRBV7-9 to TRBJ1-3; 12 nucleotides agree with TRBD1. CDR3 length equals 19 residues. V gave up 3 bases and J gave up 0 bases; unmatched junction bases: 9. Germline assignment: CDR1 SEHNR and CDR2 FQNEAQ (reference sequence). The CDR3 coding sequence is TGTGCCAGCAGCTTGGGACAGGGGGCCCGGATTTACTCTGGAAACACCATATATTTT. Its protein is CASSLGQGARIYSGNTIYF.

The rearrangement links TRBV6-5 to TRBJ1-6; D possibly corresponds to TRBD1 (5 bases). Germline V CDR1 and CDR2: MNHEY, SVGAGI. The length of the CDR3 is 16 residues. Between the trimmed V and J ends, which lost 2 bases and 5 bases, there was a span of 13 bases. In DNA, the CDR3 is TGTGCCAGCAGTTACAGGAGGGGCACCAATAATTCACCCCTCCACTTT. Its translation: CASSYRRGTNNSPLHF.

The gene calls are TRBV18 and TRBJ2-5; TRBD2 is a possible D gene (6 bases). Trimming shortened V by 2 bases and J by 3 bases, and 10 bases separated the two germline ends. The length of the CDR3 is 14 residues. Germline CDR1 reads KGHSH; CDR2 reads LQKENI. The CDR3 DNA reads TGTGCCAGCTCACCATGGGGCGGGGAAGAGACCCAGTACTTC. Protein sequence: CASSPWGGEETQYF.

The V call is TRBV7-9, the J call TRBJ2-2, with 9 bases fitting TRBD2. The CDR3 runs to 18 residues. Germline assignment: CDR1 SEHNR and CDR2 FQNEAQ (reference sequence). Unmatched junction bases numbered 16, after V lost 5 bases and J lost 6 bases. CDR3 in DNA: TGTGCCAGCAGCCCTAACCGAAGGGCGGGGGGGCCCTCCGGGGAGCTGTTTTTT. This translates into CASSPNRRAGGPSGELFF.

The chain combines TRBV5-1 with TRBJ2-3, with 11 nucleotides matching TRBD2. This CDR3 comprises 16 residues. With 3 bases clipped from V and 6 bases from J, the junction kept 9 bases outside the gene matches. Germline CDR1 and CDR2: SGHRS and YFSETQ. The CDR3 reads CASSSVSGGAYDTQYF. In DNA form, the CDR3 reads TGCGCCAGCAGCTCCGTTAGCGGGGGGGCCTACGATACGCAGTATTTT.